Here is one TCR beta chain with its context. The germline gives CDR1 GTSNPN, CDR2 SVGIG (reference sequence). Trimming removed 2 bases at V and 4 bases at J, with 9 bases between. This CDR3 is 13 amino acids long. This record belongs to a study of control samples from healthy donors and cancer patients. TCRdb keeps only in-frame clones here, not all; method: immunoSEQ multiplex PCR. The sample carries fewer than 250,000 clones, around 90% recorded once. Sample: blood. This rearrangement joins TRBV30 to TRBJ1-5, with D hard to call. The sequence came from a man aged 25-40 years in good health. CDR3 in amino acids: CAWSSGTNQPQHF. CDR3 coding DNA: TGTGCCTGGAGTAGTGGCACTAATCAGCCCCAGCATTTT. Full variable domain (missing parts from reference TRBV30 and TRBJ1-5): SQTIHQWPATLVQPVGSPLSLECTVEGTSNPNLYWYRQAAGRGLQLLFYSVGIGQISSEVPQNLSASRPQDRQFILSSKKLLLSDSGFYLCAWSSGTNQPQHFGDGTRLSIL.